Each of the 25 T cell receptor beta chains below was sequenced from the same sample in a study of technical replicates of blood from several donors. Data came from immunoSEQ multiplex PCR; TCRdb stores just in-frame clones and leaves some out. The sample holds around 69,000 clones, 70% to 90% seen once. Sequenced sample: PBMCs. The receptor set was obtained from a human donor in good health. Some clones in this sample may be carry-over from other donors' samples.

This clone was seen a few times. The chain links TRBV9 to TRBJ1-1; 7 nucleotides match TRBD1. The germline CDR1 and CDR2 sequences are SGDLS and YYNGEE. The V segment lost 4 bases and the J segment 5 bases; nucleotides outside the gene matches: 8. CDR3 length: 14 residues. In nucleotides, the CDR3 is TGTGCCAGCAGCAAAGGGACAGCAAATACTGAAGCTTTCTTT. This gives the protein CASSKGTANTEAFF.

As to this clone: Other DNA sequences of this sample code for an identical CDR3. CDR3 amino acids: CAWSSGTGAYEQYF. The CDR3 DNA is TGTGCCTGGAGTTCTGGGACAGGGGCCTACGAGCAGTACTTC. The V gene is TRBV30, the J gene TRBJ2-7; 10 positions match TRBD1. The CDR3 has 14 residues. V lost 2 bases and J lost 2; bases outside the gene matches: 3. The germline V gene encodes CDR1 GTSNPN and CDR2 SVGIG (reference sequence).

The chain joins TRBV5-1 to TRBJ2-1; maybe TRBD2 (6 bases). Looked up from germline, CDR1 is SGHRS and CDR2 is YFSETQ. V shed 4 bases and J shed 4 bases, with 18 bases lying between them. The CDR3 runs 16 residues. The DNA of the CDR3 is TGCGCCAGCAGCCTCAACGCCGGGACTCGATACAATGAGCAGTTCTTC. Amino acids: CASSLNAGTRYNEQFF.

The table lists this clone with a count of one. This sequence joins TRBV5-4 and TRBJ1-4, with D perhaps TRBD1 (5 bases). Germline V gene lookup returns CDR1 SGHNT and CDR2 YYREEE (reference sequence). The CDR3 contains 16 residues. Trimming cost V 6 bases and J 8 bases, with 23 bases left between them. CDR3 region: CASTLGGHKGNEKLFF. The CDR3 nucleotides are TGTGCCAGCACCTTAGGCGGCCATAAGGGGAACGAAAAACTGTTTTTT.

V gene TRBV4-3 combines with J gene TRBJ2-4; 9 nucleotides line up with TRBD1. V shed 0 bases and J 2 bases; nucleotides not matched to a gene: 14. The CDR3 has 20 amino acids. Per germline, CDR1 LGHNA and CDR2 YSLEER. The CDR3 here is CASSQDRTGGVISTKNIQYF. Written as DNA, the CDR3 is TGCGCCAGCAGCCAAGATCGAACAGGGGGCGTAATATCAACCAAAAACATTCAGTACTTC.

The chain is built from TRBV27 and TRBJ1-2; 7 nucleotides align to TRBD1. The CDR3 extends over 15 amino acids. Per germline, CDR1 MNHEY and CDR2 SMNVEV (reference sequence). J was trimmed by 0 bases and V by 6 bases; bases with no gene match: 7. The CDR3 DNA follows: TGTGCCAGCAGACCGCTGGGACAGACTAACTATGGCTACACCTTC. It codes for CASRPLGQTNYGYTF.

This sequence joins TRBV7-9 and TRBJ1-2, with 7 bases that match TRBD1. Germline trimming cut 5 bases from V and 4 bases from J; bases unmatched to any gene: 4. There are 13 residues in the CDR3. Germline CDR1 is SEHNR and CDR2 is FQNEAQ (reference sequence). CDR3 coding DNA: TGTGCCAGCAGCCCTTGGGACAGCTATGGCTACACCTTC. This translates into CASSPWDSYGYTF.

The chain joins TRBV30 to TRBJ2-7; maybe TRBD2 (5 bases). CDR1 and CDR2 (germline): GTSNPN, SVGIG (reference sequence). Trimming took off 0 bases at V and 6 bases at J, with 9 bases between the two ends. The CDR3 has 12 amino acids. The CDR3 region has the DNA TGTGCCTGGAGTGTAACGGGGTCCGAGCAGTACTTC. Its protein product is CAWSVTGSEQYF.

The rearrangement joins TRBV5-1 to TRBJ1-1; D not resolved. The germline CDR1 and CDR2 sequences are SGHRS and YFSETQ. Trimming removed 2 bases at V and 5 bases at J, with 13 bases between. The CDR3 has 14 amino acids. In DNA form, the CDR3 reads TGCGCCAGCAGCTTCGGCCGGAGAAATACTGAAGCTTTCTTT. This translates into CASSFGRRNTEAFF.

The V gene is TRBV7-2, the J gene TRBJ2-7; D may be TRBD2 (6 bases). Trimming took off 3 bases at V and 1 base at J, with 10 bases between the two ends. Germline CDR1 SGHTA, CDR2 FQGNSA. The CDR3 runs to 14 residues. As DNA, the CDR3 is TGTGCCAGCAGCTTCCACGGGGGATCCTACGAGCAGTACTTC. Translation gives CASSFHGGSYEQYF.

The rearrangement uses TRBV5-1 and TRBJ2-2; 8 bases line up with TRBD2. The CDR3 runs to 15 residues. In germline, CDR1 is SGHRS, CDR2 YFSETQ. Losses at the gene ends were 0 bases for V and 4 bases for J; bases not matched to a gene: 2. The CDR3 protein is CASSLVLAGTGELFF. For the CDR3, the DNA is TGCGCCAGCAGCTTGGTGCTAGCGGGCACCGGGGAGCTGTTTTTT.

The chain links TRBV25-1 to TRBJ2-5, with 7 bases that match TRBD1. The junction had 3 bases not matched to a gene; V was cut back by 3 bases and J by 2 bases. CDR1 and CDR2 from the germline V gene are MGHDK and SYGVNS. The CDR3 runs 14 residues. The CDR3 spells CASSEYRGQETQYF. Here the CDR3 DNA reads TGTGCCAGCAGTGAGTACAGGGGACAAGAGACCCAGTACTTC.

The table lists this clone with a count of one. The genes are TRBV2 and TRBJ2-7; TRBD1 agrees at 7 bases. The CDR3 runs to 14 residues. The germline CDR1 and CDR2 sequences are SNHLY and FYNNEI. V was clipped by 8 bases and J by 3 bases; unmatched bases: 10. The CDR3 DNA reads as TGTGCCAGCCGTCGGGACAGCGCTTACTACGAGCAGTACTTC. Its translation: CASRRDSAYYEQYF.

In this sample, this clone turned up once. The V and J genes are TRBV7-9 and TRBJ1-4; D gene unclear. With 1 base removed from V and 5 bases from J, the gap between germline ends came to 11 bases. CDR1 is SEHNR and CDR2 is FQNEAQ in the germline V gene (reference sequence). The CDR3 totals 15 residues. The CDR3 protein is CASSLGSGGNEKLFF. In DNA form, the CDR3 reads TGTGCCAGCAGCTTAGGCTCAGGCGGGAATGAAAAACTGTTTTTT. The full variable domain, with the rest looked up from reference TRBV7-9 and TRBJ1-4, is DTGVSQNPRHKITKRGQNVTFRCDPISEHNRLYWYRQTLGQGPEFLTYFQNEAQLEKSRLLSDRFSAERPKGSFSTLEIQRTEQGDSAMYLCASSLGSGGNEKLFFGSGTQLSVL.

The chain is built from TRBV7-9 and TRBJ1-2, with a possible D match to TRBD1 (5 bases). This CDR3 has 15 residues. From germline, CDR1 is SEHNR and CDR2 FQNEAQ (reference sequence). V shed 1 base and J shed 5 bases, with 14 bases lying between them. CDR3 in amino acids: CASSLVSQGGYGYTF. CDR3 bases: TGTGCCAGCAGCTTAGTATCCCAGGGAGGATATGGCTACACCTTC.

The chain recombines TRBV19 with TRBJ2-2; possibly TRBD2 for D (5 bases). Trimming removed 3 bases at V and 7 bases at J, with 12 bases between. CDR3 length: 14 residues. Per the germline V gene, CDR1 is LNHDA and CDR2 is SQIVND (reference sequence). The CDR3 region is CASSIGGSIGELFF. DNA of the CDR3: TGTGCCAGTAGTATTGGTGGGAGTATCGGGGAGCTGTTTTTT.

This sequence joins TRBV5-1 and TRBJ1-2, with 10 positions matching TRBD1. Germline assignment: CDR1 SGHRS and CDR2 YFSETQ. J lost 7 bases, V lost 2 bases, and 5 bases had no gene match. The CDR3 has 14 amino acids. This CDR3 reads CASSLKGTGAGYTF. For the CDR3, the DNA is TGCGCCAGCAGCTTAAAAGGGACAGGGGCTGGCTACACCTTC.

This clone was recorded once. CDR3 region: CASSLDWRGYEQYF. Written as DNA, the CDR3 is TGTGCCAGCAGCTTGGATTGGCGGGGGTACGAGCAGTACTTC. The chain couples TRBV5-6 to TRBJ2-7, with 7 bases identical to TRBD2. The junction had 4 bases not matched to a gene; V was cut back by 0 bases and J by 4 bases. The CDR3 runs 14 residues. CDR1 and CDR2 from the germline V gene are SGHDT and YYEEEE.

The V gene is TRBV19, the J gene TRBJ1-6; TRBD1 agrees at 9 bases. The germline gives CDR1 LNHDA, CDR2 SQIVND (reference sequence). The CDR3 has 15 residues. With V trimmed by 8 bases and J by 7 bases, 9 bases remained unmatched. The CDR3: CASLPNRGRNSPLHF. CDR3 bases: TGTGCCAGTCTTCCGAACAGGGGGCGCAATTCACCCCTCCACTTT. Variable domain in full (rest from reference TRBV19 and TRBJ1-6): DGGITQSPKYLFRKEGQNVTLSCEQNLNHDAMYWYRQDPGQGLRLIYYSQIVNDFQKGDIAEGYSVSREKKESFPLTVTSAQKNPTAFYLCASLPNRGRNSPLHFGNGTRLTVT.

This clone was detected once. This chain connects TRBV9 to TRBJ2-7; D ambiguous. Trimming took off 0 bases at V and 3 bases at J, with 13 bases between the two ends. Germline V gene lookup returns CDR1 SGDLS and CDR2 YYNGEE. CDR3 length: 15 residues. CDR3 region: CASSVGLGKSYEQYF. As DNA, the CDR3 is TGTGCCAGCAGCGTAGGTCTTGGCAAAAGCTACGAGCAGTACTTC. Based on the CDR3 plus reference TRBV9 and TRBJ2-7, the full variable domain is DSGVTQTPKHLITATGQRVTLRCSPRSGDLSVYWYQQSLDQGLQFLIQYYNGEERAKGNILERFSAQQFPDLHSELNLSSLELGDSALYFCASSVGLGKSYEQYFGPGTRLTVT.

The rearrangement links TRBV19 to TRBJ2-3; 10 positions match TRBD2. There are 19 residues in the CDR3. V shed 1 base, J shed 1 base, and the junction held 11 bases outside the gene matches. CDR1 is LNHDA and CDR2 is SQIVND in the germline V gene (reference sequence). The CDR3 coding sequence is TGTGCCAGTAGTATAGGTCGAGCGGGGGGGGCTCTTGGCACAGATACGCAGTATTTT. Protein sequence: CASSIGRAGGALGTDTQYF.

The chain employs TRBV7-3 and TRBJ2-1; 11 nucleotides line up with TRBD2. The CDR3 has 19 amino acids. Germline CDR1 SGHTA, CDR2 FQGTGA. V lost 2 bases to trimming and J lost 4 bases; unmatched junction nucleotides: 13. CDR3 amino acids: CASSLYSSGRAGEYNEQFF. For the CDR3, the DNA is TGTGCCAGCAGCTTATATAGTAGCGGGAGGGCCGGGGAATACAATGAGCAGTTCTTC.

The V call is TRBV14, the J call TRBJ2-7; D uncertain. Between the trimmed V and J ends, which lost 6 bases and 4 bases, there was a span of 13 bases. This CDR3 spans 13 amino acids. The germline CDR1 and CDR2 sequences are SGHDN and FVKESK. CDR3 amino acids: CASSRVRWYEQYF. The DNA of the CDR3 is TGTGCCAGCAGTCGGGTTCGGTGGTACGAGCAGTACTTC. The entire variable domain, with the rest obtained from reference TRBV14 and TRBJ2-7, is as follows: EAGVTQFPSHSVIEKGQTVTLRCDPISGHDNLYWYRRVMGKEIKFLLHFVKESKQDESGMPNNRFLAERTGGTYSTLKVQPAELEDSGVYFCASSRVRWYEQYFGPGTRLTVT.

The CDR3 spells CASSTTSGGSPGQYF. The CDR3 DNA reads as TGTGCCAGCAGTACTACTAGCGGGGGGTCTCCGGGGCAGTACTTC. The rearrangement joins TRBV6-5 to TRBJ2-7; TRBD2 agrees at 12 bases. The CDR3 sequence is 15 residues long. Per germline, CDR1 MNHEY and CDR2 SVGAGI. V lost 5 bases to trimming and J lost 9 bases; unmatched junction nucleotides: 11.

J is TRBJ2-2 and V is TRBV14; 14 bases align to TRBD2. Trimming cost V 4 bases and J 5 bases; bases outside gene matches: 3. This CDR3 region has 16 residues. CDR1 is SGHDN, CDR2 FVKESK, per germline. The CDR3 DNA follows: TGTGCCAGCAGCCCACGGACTAGCGGGGGGACCGGGGAGCTGTTTTTT. It codes for CASSPRTSGGTGELFF.